This T cell receptor beta chain stems from a study of T cell repertoires in cytomegalovirus infection. Study in general: Public TCR beta signatures indicated both CMV infection and matching HLA type.

Study-level results: HLA-C-restricted CMV-specific TCR beta clonotypes were dominant in the ex vivo response. Totalled public TCR beta family frequency picked out people who carried CMV plus the relevant HLA.

The CDR3 runs to 13 residues. V was pared by 11 bases and J by 6 bases, with 19 bases between. CDR1 and CDR2 from the germline V gene are SEHNR and FQNEAQ (reference sequence). MiXCR was run by TCRdb on the reads, yielding one entry per CDR3 protein. The sample has fewer than 700,000 distinct CDR3 sequences, 24% seen once. This clonotype was counted at least ten times. Its antigen is as yet unknown. The sequence derives from a human donor in good health (CMV status not recorded). Some clones in this sample may be carry-over from other donors' samples. Specimen: CD8+ T cells from PBMCs. V usage is TRBV7-9 and J usage is TRBJ1-1; tentatively, D is TRBD1 (5 bases). The CDR3 DNA is TGTGCCGGCCAACCTCCCGGGGCCTCTGAAGCTTTCTTT. Translation: CAGQPPGASEAFF.